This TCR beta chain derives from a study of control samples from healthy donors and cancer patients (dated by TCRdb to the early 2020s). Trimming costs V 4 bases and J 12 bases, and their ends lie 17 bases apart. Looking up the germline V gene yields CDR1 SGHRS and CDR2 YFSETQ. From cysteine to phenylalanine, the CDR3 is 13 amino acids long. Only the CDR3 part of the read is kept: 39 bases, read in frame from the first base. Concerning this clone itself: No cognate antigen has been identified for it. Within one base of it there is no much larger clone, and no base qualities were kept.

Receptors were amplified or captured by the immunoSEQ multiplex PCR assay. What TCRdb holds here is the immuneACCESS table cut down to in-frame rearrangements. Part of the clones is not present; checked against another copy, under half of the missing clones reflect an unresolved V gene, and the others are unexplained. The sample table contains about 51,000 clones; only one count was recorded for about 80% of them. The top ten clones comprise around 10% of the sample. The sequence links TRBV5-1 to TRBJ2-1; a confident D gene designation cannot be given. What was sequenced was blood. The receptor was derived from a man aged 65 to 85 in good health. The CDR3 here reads CASSPRPISRQFF. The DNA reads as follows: TGCGCCAGCAGCCCCCGCCCGATTTCTCGGCAGTTCTTC.